This T cell receptor beta chain was identified in a study of response to subunit inactivated influenza vaccine. The CDR3 loop spans 15 amino acids. The V and J ends lost 2 bases and 2 bases respectively, with 14 bases between them. Per germline, CDR1 DFQATT and CDR2 SNEGSKA (reference sequence). TCRdb re-analysed the RT-PCR reads in MiXCR, keeping a single row per CDR3 protein. The sample shows around 520,000 distinct CDR3 sequences, 25% of them seen only once. This TCR was sampled from a man in his fifties or sixties who received an inactivated influenza vaccine. The chain uses TRBV20-1 and TRBJ2-3, with no clear D. Sequencing used CD4+ T cells sorted from PBMCs, obtained 5 days after vaccination. CDR3 nucleotides: TGCAGTGCTAGACACCGTCTCGGGTTCACAGATACGCAGTATTTT. Protein product: CSARHRLGFTDTQYF.